This passage covers 19 T cell receptor beta chains from one sample sequenced in a study of T cell changes during pregnancy in multiple sclerosis. Data came from immunoSEQ multiplex PCR; TCRdb stores just in-frame clones and leaves some out. Here the sample spans about 75,000 clones, approximately 95% being singletons. The specimen comprised CD4+ T cells from peripheral blood mononuclear cells, sampled after pregnancy. These receptor sequences come from a female donor with multiple sclerosis, enrolled in a pregnancy study.

This chain links TRBV6-6 with TRBJ2-7; possible D gene TRBD1, 6 bases. Germline CDR1 is MNHNY and CDR2 is SVGAGI (reference sequence). This CDR3 contains 14 residues. Trimming shortened V by 6 bases and J by 7 bases, and 19 bases separated the two germline ends. The CDR3: CASSEHRGGYEQYF. CDR3 nucleotides: TGTGCCAGCAGCGAACACCGAGGGGGATATGAGCAGTACTTC.

This clone was detected once. This chain uses TRBV19 with TRBJ2-7; 10 bases align to TRBD2. Trimming at V came to 3 bases and at J to 5 bases, leaving 7 bases not matched to a gene. Germline V lookup: CDR1 LNHDA, CDR2 SQIVND (reference sequence). The CDR3 totals 15 residues. The CDR3 loop reads CASSMPSGRGHEQYF. The CDR3 region has the DNA TGTGCCAGTAGTATGCCTAGCGGGAGAGGCCACGAGCAGTACTTC. Based on the CDR3 plus reference TRBV19 and TRBJ2-7, the full variable domain is DGGITQSPKYLFRKEGQNVTLSCEQNLNHDAMYWYRQDPGQGLRLIYYSQIVNDFQKGDIAEGYSVSREKKESFPLTVTSAQKNPTAFYLCASSMPSGRGHEQYFGPGTRLTVT.

Concerning this clone itself: Compared with germline, one end of the junction differs, possibly owing to a read error. This rearrangement joins TRBV7-7 to TRBJ2-2; 8 nucleotides align to TRBD2. CDR3 size: 14 residues. The germline CDR1 and CDR2 sequences are SSHAT and FNYEAQ (reference sequence). The CDR3 sequence is CASSLTSGSGELFF. CDR3 in DNA: TGTGCTAGCAGCTTAACTAGCGGAAGCGGGGAGCTGTTTTTT. Complete variable domain (other parts from reference TRBV7-7 and TRBJ2-2): GAGVSQSPRYKVTKRGQDVTLRCDPISSHATLYWYQQALGQGPEFLTYFNYEAQPDKSGLPSDRFSAERPEGSISTLTIQRTEQRDSAMYRCASSLTSGSGELFFGEGSRLTVL.

The chain employs TRBV4-2 and TRBJ1-2, with a possible D match to TRBD1 (6 bases). The CDR3 totals 17 residues. V dropped 0 bases and J dropped 4 bases, with 18 bases sitting between them. In germline, CDR1 is LGHNA, CDR2 YNFKEQ. CDR3 nucleotides: TGTGCCAGCAGCCAAGAAATAAGGGGGAGAGAGGGCTATGGCTACACCTTC. Amino acid sequence: CASSQEIRGREGYGYTF.

V and J are TRBV7-9 and TRBJ2-2; D possibly corresponds to TRBD1 (6 bases). Trimming stripped 5 bases from V and 4 bases from J, with 14 bases between. The CDR3 is 15 amino acids. Germline loops: CDR1 SEHNR, CDR2 FQNEAQ (reference sequence). The CDR3 DNA reads as TGTGCCAGCAGCGGACTCGGACAGACCACCGGGGAGCTGTTTTTT. Amino acid sequence: CASSGLGQTTGELFF.

V is TRBV29-1 and J is TRBJ2-7, with 10 bases aligning to TRBD2. Looked up from germline, CDR1 is SQVTM and CDR2 is ANQGSEA. V was pared by 6 bases and J by 3 bases, with 5 bases of the junction left unmatched. This CDR3 has 13 amino acids. The CDR3 nucleotides read TGCAGCGTGGTCAGGACTAGCGGCTACGAGCAGTACTTC. It specifies CSVVRTSGYEQYF.

The gene calls are TRBV5-1 and TRBJ2-5, with a tentative D call TRBD2 (5 bases). The CDR3 has 12 amino acids. The germline V gene encodes CDR1 SGHRS and CDR2 YFSETQ. V dropped 3 bases and J dropped 3 bases, with 6 bases sitting between them. CDR3 loop: CASSSGKETQYF. CDR3 nucleotide sequence: TGCGCCAGCAGCTCCGGGAAAGAGACCCAGTACTTC.

The CDR3 DNA follows: TGTGCCAGCAGGACCCAGGCAGGGCCCTACAATGAGCAGTTCTTC. This encodes CASRTQAGPYNEQFF. V usage is TRBV2 and J usage is TRBJ2-1; D is perhaps TRBD1 (5 bases). Trimming removed 6 bases at V and 2 bases at J, with 14 bases between. The CDR3 is 15 residues long. Germline CDR1 is SNHLY and CDR2 is FYNNEI.

This clone was found a few times. V gene TRBV27 combines with J gene TRBJ2-7; D is unresolved. Germline loops: CDR1 MNHEY, CDR2 SMNVEV (reference sequence). The V end was cut by 2 bases, the J end by 5 bases, with 10 bases between. This CDR3 has 13 residues. The CDR3 spells CASSLRPRDEQYF. CDR3 nucleotides: TGTGCCAGCAGTTTAAGACCCCGGGACGAGCAGTACTTC.

This clone was recorded many times. The V and J genes are TRBV29-1 and TRBJ1-1; 11 nucleotides match TRBD1. This CDR3 is 15 amino acids long. The V gene's germline CDR1 is SQVTM and CDR2 ANQGSEA. V shed 3 bases and J 4 bases; nucleotides not matched to a gene: 7. The CDR3 spells CSVDRTGGLGTEAFF. The CDR3 DNA is TGCAGCGTTGACCGGACAGGGGGCTTGGGCACTGAAGCTTTCTTT.

The V and J genes are TRBV5-4 and TRBJ2-7; D may be TRBD2 (6 bases). The CDR3 contains 14 residues. Trimming took 0 bases from V and 3 from J, leaving 10 bases between them. The germline gives CDR1 SGHNT, CDR2 YYREEE (reference sequence). CDR3 in amino acids: CASSLGGIGYEQYF. The CDR3 nucleotides are TGTGCCAGCAGCTTGGGCGGGATAGGCTACGAGCAGTACTTC.

The V and J genes are TRBV4-2 and TRBJ2-7; 8 bases fit TRBD2. The germline CDR1 and CDR2 sequences are LGHNA and YNFKEQ. This CDR3 spans 16 amino acids. Losses at the gene ends were 3 bases for V and 1 base for J; bases not matched to a gene: 8. For the CDR3, the DNA is TGTGCCAGCAGCCATGCAGCGGGAGTAACGTCCTACGAGCAGTACTTC. Its protein is CASSHAAGVTSYEQYF.

The chain recombines TRBV4-3 with TRBJ1-5; possibly TRBD1 for D (5 bases). Germline CDR1 is LGHNA and CDR2 is YSLEER. The CDR3 runs 14 residues. The V end lost 1 base, the J end lost 6 bases, and 10 bases lay between the germline ends. The CDR3 DNA is TGCGCCAGCAGCCAAGGGCCAGGGATTCAGCCCCAGCATTTT. This gives the protein CASSQGPGIQPQHF.

The rearrangement joins TRBV28 to TRBJ2-1; possible D gene TRBD2, 5 bases. Trimming pared 5 bases from V and 0 bases from J, leaving 23 bases between. CDR3 length: 19 residues. Germline V lookup: CDR1 MDHEN, CDR2 SYDVKM. CDR3 loop: CASSPWTAARKSSYNEQFF. The CDR3 bases are TGTGCCAGCAGTCCGTGGACTGCCGCGAGGAAGAGCTCCTACAATGAGCAGTTCTTC.

The chain recombines TRBV4-1 with TRBJ2-2; 9 bases agree with TRBD1. CDR3 length: 17 residues. The germline gives CDR1 MGHRA, CDR2 YSYEKL. The ends lost 4 bases at V and 5 bases at J; junction bases unmatched: 11. CDR3 region: CASSLARDRVLTGELFF. The CDR3 DNA reads as TGCGCCAGCAGCCTAGCCCGGGACAGGGTTCTAACCGGGGAGCTGTTTTTT.

The chain is built from TRBV2 and TRBJ2-5, with TRBD1 matching over 10 bases. V dropped 6 bases and J dropped 4; count of bases not matched to a gene: 8. The CDR3 is 15 amino acids. Germline loops: CDR1 SNHLY, CDR2 FYNNEI. The CDR3: CASSLRDRGRETQYF. For the CDR3, the DNA is TGTGCCAGCAGCCTCCGGGACAGGGGTAGAGAGACCCAGTACTTC.

This chain links TRBV4-3 with TRBJ1-2, with TRBD1 matching over 10 bases. Trimming removed 1 base from V and 4 bases from J; junction bases left unmatched: 3. The CDR3 loop spans 15 amino acids. CDR1 and CDR2 from the germline V gene are LGHNA and YSLEER. The CDR3: CASSQGDRGGYGYTF. The CDR3 bases are TGCGCCAGCAGCCAAGGGGACAGGGGTGGCTATGGCTACACCTTC.

The chain couples TRBV27 to TRBJ2-1, with 9 bases aligning to TRBD2. This CDR3 has 19 residues. V was clipped by 6 bases and J by 2 bases; unmatched bases: 17. Germline lookup yields CDR1 MNHEY and CDR2 SMNVEV (reference sequence). The CDR3: CASRIGPGTSMLAYNEQFF. The CDR3 DNA reads as TGTGCCAGCAGAATTGGACCCGGGACTAGCATGTTGGCCTACAATGAGCAGTTCTTC.

The chain couples TRBV29-1 to TRBJ2-1; TRBD2 agrees at 9 bases. Per germline, CDR1 SQVTM and CDR2 ANQGSEA. V was pared by 5 bases and J by 4 bases, with 9 bases of the junction left unmatched. The CDR3 has 15 residues. This CDR3 reads CSVRASGTPYNEQFF. DNA of the CDR3: TGCAGCGTTCGGGCTAGCGGGACGCCTTACAATGAGCAGTTCTTC.